A selection of T cell receptor beta chains follows, all from one sample in a study of cytomegalovirus exposure and HLA in healthy donors. Sequencing used immunoSEQ multiplex PCR; TCRdb keeps in-frame clones, though not all of them. The table shows more than 50,000 clones, with 90% to 95% occurring only once. The sequenced sample consisted of PBMCs. The receptors were sampled from a man aged 18 to 35 in good health and CMV-seronegative. Both conserved end residues are part of each CDR3. Each record gives: CDR3 protein, CDR3 DNA, D gene, J gene, clone size, V gene. D genes are given only for firm matches. Expanded clones get a size class; other rows say once, few or many, or leave the size out.

cdr3_aa: CASSLIPDPTGDTQYF
cdr3_nt: TGTGCCAGCAGTTTAATCCCTGACCCGACAGGAGATACGCAGTATTTT
d_call: NA
j_call: TRBJ2-3
clone_size: NA
v_call: TRBV27

cdr3_aa: CASSQGPIWREHGEQFF
cdr3_nt: TGCGCCAGCAGCCAAGGGCCTATCTGGCGGGAGCATGGTGAGCAGTTCTTC
d_call: TRBD2
j_call: TRBJ2-1
clone_size: NA
v_call: TRBV4-1

cdr3_aa: CASNQKGYGYTF
cdr3_nt: TGTGCCAGCAACCAGAAGGGGTATGGCTACACCTTC
d_call: NA
j_call: TRBJ1-2
clone_size: NA
v_call: TRBV28

cdr3_aa: CASSIAGGYEQYF
cdr3_nt: TGTGCCAGTAGTATAGCAGGGGGCTACGAGCAGTACTTC
d_call: TRBD1
j_call: TRBJ2-7
clone_size: NA
v_call: TRBV19

cdr3_aa: CASSIKGTSTDTQYF
cdr3_nt: TGTGCCAGCAGCATAAAAGGGACTAGCACAGATACGCAGTATTTT
d_call: NA
j_call: TRBJ2-3
clone_size: NA
v_call: TRBV21-1

cdr3_aa: CASSLRETQYF
cdr3_nt: TGTGCCAGCAGCCTCAGGGAGACCCAGTACTTC
d_call: NA
j_call: TRBJ2-5
clone_size: NA
v_call: TRBV11-2

cdr3_aa: CASSSGTGWIIYGYTF
cdr3_nt: TGTGCCAGCAGCTCAGGGACAGGGTGGATTATCTACGGCTACACCTTC
d_call: TRBD1
j_call: TRBJ1-2
clone_size: NA
v_call: TRBV7-8

cdr3_aa: CASSSYRGAQYF
cdr3_nt: TGTGCCAGCAGCTCGTACAGGGGCGCCCAGTACTTC
d_call: TRBD1
j_call: TRBJ2-5
clone_size: once
v_call: TRBV7-2

cdr3_aa: CASSLYRGDYGYTF
cdr3_nt: TGTGCCAGCAGTTTATACAGGGGGGACTATGGCTACACCTTC
d_call: TRBD1
j_call: TRBJ1-2
clone_size: NA
v_call: TRBV27

cdr3_aa: CASSTFWSGAYNEQFF
cdr3_nt: TGTGCCAGCAGCACCTTTTGGAGCGGAGCCTACAATGAGCAGTTCTTC
d_call: NA
j_call: TRBJ2-1
clone_size: NA
v_call: TRBV5-6

cdr3_aa: CASSETDRYEQYF
cdr3_nt: TGTGCCAGCAGTGAAACCGACAGGTACGAGCAGTACTTC
d_call: NA
j_call: TRBJ2-7
clone_size: NA
v_call: TRBV27

cdr3_aa: CSADFGTGNTGELFF
cdr3_nt: TGCAGCGCTGATTTCGGGACAGGCAACACCGGGGAGCTGTTTTTT
d_call: TRBD1
j_call: TRBJ2-2
clone_size: NA
v_call: TRBV29-1

cdr3_aa: CASSESSGSYNEQFF
cdr3_nt: TGTGCCAGCAGTGAATCTAGCGGGAGTTACAATGAGCAGTTCTTC
d_call: TRBD2
j_call: TRBJ2-1
clone_size: NA
v_call: TRBV25-1